The 18 T cell receptor beta chains below all came from one sample that was sequenced in a study of blood T cell repertoires in COVID-19. Assay: immunoSEQ multiplex PCR; the TCRdb copy retains only in-frame clones and omits some. Of roughly 100,000 clones detected, around 86% appear once; the ten largest clones hold under 4.5%. The sample consisted of peripheral blood. These receptor sequences come from a man aged 50 to 60 with acute or convalescent COVID-19.

The chain joins TRBV20-1 to TRBJ1-1; 8 bases are a match to TRBD1. Germline CDR1 and CDR2: DFQATT and SNEGSKA (reference sequence). The CDR3 sequence is 15 residues long. J was trimmed by 3 bases and V by 3 bases; bases with no gene match: 9. The CDR3 DNA reads TGCAGTGCTAGTCCCCGGACAGGGAGGGACACTGAAGCTTTCTTT. It specifies CSASPRTGRDTEAFF.

This clone came up a few times. The V gene is TRBV7-9, the J gene TRBJ1-2; D is unresolved. The CDR3 length is 13 residues. V lost 1 base and J 5 bases, leaving 8 bases between the germline ends. Germline V gene sequence: CDR1 SEHNR, CDR2 FQNEAQ (reference sequence). CDR3 DNA: TGTGCCAGCAGCTTAGTTACAGCTTATGGCTACACCTTC. Its protein product is CASSLVTAYGYTF.

The chain carries TRBV9 and TRBJ2-7, with 11 bases aligning to TRBD1. The CDR3 length is 16 residues. Germline V gene sequence: CDR1 SGDLS, CDR2 YYNGEE. V shed 3 bases and J 1 base; nucleotides not matched to a gene: 6. The CDR3 region is CASSGPGTGGSYEQYF. The CDR3 bases are TGTGCCAGCAGCGGCCCCGGGACAGGGGGATCCTACGAGCAGTACTTC.

This clone came up once. The chain has TRBV5-5 and TRBJ1-6, with TRBD1 matching over 8 bases. The CDR3 runs to 13 residues. V lost 7 bases and J lost 9; bases outside the gene matches: 6. The germline V gene encodes CDR1 SGHKS and CDR2 YYEKEE (reference sequence). The CDR3 DNA sequence: TGTGCCAGCTCGGGACAGGATGTTTCACCCCTCCACTTT. Its protein product is CASSGQDVSPLHF.

The gene calls are TRBV7-3 and TRBJ2-5, with TRBD1 matching 7 bases. The CDR3 length is 14 residues. CDR1 is SGHTA, CDR2 FQGTGA, per germline. The junction had 4 bases not matched to a gene; V was cut back by 5 bases and J by 1 base. CDR3 sequence: CASSEGQSQETQYF. DNA for the CDR3: TGTGCCAGCAGCGAGGGACAGAGCCAAGAGACCCAGTACTTC.

The chain carries TRBV18 and TRBJ2-7; D ambiguous. The CDR3 runs 13 residues. Looked up from germline, CDR1 is KGHSH and CDR2 is LQKENI. V dropped 3 bases and J dropped 0 bases, with 6 bases sitting between them. In DNA form, the CDR3 reads TGTGCCAGCTCACCCGCTAGCTCCTACGAGCAGTACTTC. This encodes CASSPASSYEQYF.

The chain joins TRBV27 to TRBJ1-2, with 8 positions matching TRBD1. This CDR3 has 15 residues. Trimming at V came to 6 bases and at J to 7 bases, leaving 13 bases not matched to a gene. The germline CDR1 and CDR2 sequences are MNHEY and SMNVEV (reference sequence). CDR3: CASSTDRGVARGYTF. The CDR3 DNA follows: TGTGCCAGCAGCACCGACAGGGGCGTTGCGCGTGGCTACACCTTC.

The sample holds one count of this clone. CDR3 nucleotides: TGTGCCAGCAGCTTGGCGGGAGGGCCCCACGAGCAGTACTTC. Protein product: CASSLAGGPHEQYF. The genes are TRBV5-4 and TRBJ2-7, with TRBD2 matching 8 bases. The CDR3 spans 14 residues. Trimming cost V 0 bases and J 5 bases; bases outside gene matches: 4. Germline CDR1 SGHNT, CDR2 YYREEE (reference sequence).

This CDR3 is CASSVIAGGYNEQFF. CDR3 nucleotide sequence: TGTGCCAGCAGCGTGATAGCGGGAGGGTACAATGAGCAGTTCTTC. This rearrangement joins TRBV9 to TRBJ2-1; 11 nucleotides match TRBD2. Germline V gives CDR1 SGDLS, CDR2 YYNGEE. Germline trimming cut 2 bases from V and 4 bases from J; bases unmatched to any gene: 2. CDR3 length equals 15 residues.

The chain recombines TRBV6-6 with TRBJ2-3; perhaps TRBD1 as D (5 bases). The CDR3 length is 14 residues. The V gene's germline CDR1 is MNHNY and CDR2 SVGAGI (reference sequence). The ends were cut back, 2 bases at V and 10 bases at J, with 16 bases in the middle. The DNA for the CDR3 is TGTGCCAGCAGTTACGGGGCCACGCCGGTTCCGCAGTATTTT. This encodes CASSYGATPVPQYF.

This chain connects TRBV11-2 to TRBJ2-3; the match to TRBD2 covers 12 bases. CDR1 and CDR2 from the germline V gene are SGHAT and FQNNGV. The CDR3 contains 16 residues. The V segment lost 5 bases and the J segment 2 bases; nucleotides outside the gene matches: 5. The CDR3 region has the DNA TGTGCCAGCAGCCGCCTAGCGGGAGGGCCCACAGATACGCAGTATTTT. Protein: CASSRLAGGPTDTQYF. The full variable domain, completed using reference TRBV11-2 and TRBJ2-3, is EAGVAQSPRYKIIEKRQSVAFWCNPISGHATLYWYQQILGQGPKLLIQFQNNGVVDDSQLPKDRFSAERLKGVDSTLKIQPAKLEDSAVYLCASSRLAGGPTDTQYFGPGTRLTVL.

The V call is TRBV30, the J call TRBJ1-1; 7 bases match TRBD1. Trimming took 3 bases from V and 3 from J; bases not matched to a gene: 4. This CDR3 region has 13 residues. Germline assignment: CDR1 GTSNPN and CDR2 SVGIG (reference sequence). For the CDR3, the DNA is TGTGCCTGGAGGTCCCAGGGGGACACTGAAGCTTTCTTT. It encodes CAWRSQGDTEAFF.

The V call is TRBV5-4, the J call TRBJ2-1; the D gene is possibly TRBD1 (5 bases). The CDR3 runs 11 residues. Trimming took off 3 bases at V and 9 bases at J, with 7 bases between the two ends. Germline CDR1 SGHNT, CDR2 YYREEE (reference sequence). This CDR3 reads CASSSRGEQFF. CDR3 in DNA: TGTGCCAGCAGCTCTAGGGGTGAGCAGTTCTTC. Using reference TRBV5-4 and TRBJ2-1 for the parts outside the CDR3, the full variable domain is ETGVTQSPTHLIKTRGQQVTLRCSSQSGHNTVSWYQQALGQGPQFIFQYYREEENGRGNFPPRFSGLQFPNYSSELNVNALELDDSALYLCASSSRGEQFFGPGTRLTVL.

The rearrangement uses TRBV7-9 and TRBJ2-1; 9 nucleotides match TRBD2. Trimming removed 4 bases from V and 5 bases from J; junction bases left unmatched: 3. From germline, CDR1 is SEHNR and CDR2 FQNEAQ (reference sequence). The CDR3 runs to 14 residues. The CDR3 sequence: CASSSGLAHNEQFF. The CDR3 coding sequence is TGTGCCAGCAGCTCGGGACTAGCCCACAATGAGCAGTTCTTC.

This chain links TRBV28 with TRBJ2-7, with D maybe TRBD1 (6 bases). V lost 7 bases, J lost 2 bases, and 18 bases lay in between. Germline assignment: CDR1 MDHEN and CDR2 SYDVKM. This CDR3 region has 15 residues. The CDR3 here is CASNGPIRDTYEQYF. The CDR3 region has the DNA TGTGCCAGCAATGGGCCTATTCGGGACACCTACGAGCAGTACTTC.

The chain carries TRBV6-5 and TRBJ2-3, with 11 bases aligning to TRBD2. Trimming cost V 6 bases and J 4 bases; bases outside gene matches: 6. Germline V gene sequence: CDR1 MNHEY, CDR2 SVGAGI. The CDR3 consists of 15 residues. The CDR3 DNA sequence: TGTGCCAGCAGCTTAGCGGGAGGGGGGGCAGATACGCAGTATTTT. Residues: CASSLAGGGADTQYF.

The V and J genes are TRBV5-4 and TRBJ2-7, with 8 bases aligning to TRBD2. Germline V CDR1 and CDR2: SGHNT, YYREEE (reference sequence). V was clipped by 4 bases and J by 0 bases; unmatched bases: 18. This CDR3 has 19 residues. DNA of the CDR3: TGTGCCAGCAGCCAATTGTGGGCCCCTATGAGCGGGAGCTCCTACGAGCAGTACTTC. This encodes CASSQLWAPMSGSSYEQYF.

The chain combines TRBV21-1 with TRBJ1-2; the table assigns TRBD1, which was not confirmed against the DNA. TRBV21-1 is a pseudogene locus. The CDR3 runs to 15 residues. The CDR3 loop is CASSKGVTGGDGYTF. The DNA for the CDR3 is TGTGCCAGCAGCAAAGGGGTGACAGGGGGCGATGGCTACACCTTC.